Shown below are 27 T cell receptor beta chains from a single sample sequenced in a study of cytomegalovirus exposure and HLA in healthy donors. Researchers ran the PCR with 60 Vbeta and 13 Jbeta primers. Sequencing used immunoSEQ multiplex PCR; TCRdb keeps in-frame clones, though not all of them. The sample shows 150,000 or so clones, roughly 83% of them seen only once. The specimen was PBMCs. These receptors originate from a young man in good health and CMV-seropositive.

The chain's CDR3 is CASSTPAGSYGYTF. CDR3 bases: TGTGCCAGTAGTACCCCGGCAGGATCCTATGGCTACACCTTC. This chain connects TRBV19 to TRBJ1-2; D gene ambiguous. V shed 4 bases and J shed 4 bases, with 13 bases lying between them. The CDR3 is 14 residues long. Germline V gene sequence: CDR1 LNHDA, CDR2 SQIVND (reference sequence).

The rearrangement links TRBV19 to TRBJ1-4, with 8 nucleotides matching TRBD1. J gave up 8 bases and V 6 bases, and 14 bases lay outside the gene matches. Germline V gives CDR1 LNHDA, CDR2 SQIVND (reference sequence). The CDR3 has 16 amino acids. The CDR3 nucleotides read TGTGCCAGTAGGAGTACAGGGGGACAGCGTCGAGAAAAACTGTTTTTT. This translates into CASRSTGGQRREKLFF.

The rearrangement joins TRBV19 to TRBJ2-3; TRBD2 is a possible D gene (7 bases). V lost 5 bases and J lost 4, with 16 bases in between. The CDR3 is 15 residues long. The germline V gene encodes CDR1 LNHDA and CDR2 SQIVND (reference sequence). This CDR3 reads CASSSGGARADTQYF. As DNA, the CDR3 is TGTGCCAGTAGTTCGGGGGGCGCGAGGGCAGATACGCAGTATTTT.

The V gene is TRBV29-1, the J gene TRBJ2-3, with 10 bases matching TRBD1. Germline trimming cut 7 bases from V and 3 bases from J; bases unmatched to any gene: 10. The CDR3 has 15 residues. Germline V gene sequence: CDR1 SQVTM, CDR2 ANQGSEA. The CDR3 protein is CSAAGTGVLTDTQYF. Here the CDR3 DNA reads TGCAGCGCTGCCGGGACAGGGGTATTAACAGATACGCAGTATTTT.

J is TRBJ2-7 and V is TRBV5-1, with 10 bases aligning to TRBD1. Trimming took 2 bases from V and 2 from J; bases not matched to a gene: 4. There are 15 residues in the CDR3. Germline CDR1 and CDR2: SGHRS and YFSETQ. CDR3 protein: CASSLPDRGAYEQYF. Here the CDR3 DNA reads TGCGCCAGCAGCTTACCGGACAGGGGGGCCTACGAGCAGTACTTC.

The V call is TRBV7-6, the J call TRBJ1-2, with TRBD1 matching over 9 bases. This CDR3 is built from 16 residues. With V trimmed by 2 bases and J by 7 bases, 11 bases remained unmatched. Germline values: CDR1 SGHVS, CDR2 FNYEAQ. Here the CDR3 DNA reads TGTGCCAGCAGCTTACCCCTGACAGGGGGGGATCTTGGCTACACCTTC. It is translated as CASSLPLTGGDLGYTF.

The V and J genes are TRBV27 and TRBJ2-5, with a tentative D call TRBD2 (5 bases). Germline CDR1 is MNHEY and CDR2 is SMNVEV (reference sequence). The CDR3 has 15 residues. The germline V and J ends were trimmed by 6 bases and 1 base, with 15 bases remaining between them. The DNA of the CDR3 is TGTGCCAGCAGATCTACACTAGGGCCCCAAGAGACCCAGTACTTC. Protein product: CASRSTLGPQETQYF.

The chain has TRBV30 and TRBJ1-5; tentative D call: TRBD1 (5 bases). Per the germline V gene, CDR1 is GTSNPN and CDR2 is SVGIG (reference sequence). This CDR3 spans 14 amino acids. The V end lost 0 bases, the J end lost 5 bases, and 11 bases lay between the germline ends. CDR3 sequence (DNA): TGTGCCTGGAGTGTACCAAGGGGATATCAGCCCCAGCATTTT. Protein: CAWSVPRGYQPQHF.

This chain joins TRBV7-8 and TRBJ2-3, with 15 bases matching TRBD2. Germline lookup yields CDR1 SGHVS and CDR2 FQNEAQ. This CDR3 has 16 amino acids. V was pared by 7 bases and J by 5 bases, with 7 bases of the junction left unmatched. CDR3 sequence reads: CASTGLAGGRGDTQYF. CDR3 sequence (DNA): TGTGCCAGCACCGGACTAGCGGGGGGGCGGGGAGATACGCAGTATTTT.

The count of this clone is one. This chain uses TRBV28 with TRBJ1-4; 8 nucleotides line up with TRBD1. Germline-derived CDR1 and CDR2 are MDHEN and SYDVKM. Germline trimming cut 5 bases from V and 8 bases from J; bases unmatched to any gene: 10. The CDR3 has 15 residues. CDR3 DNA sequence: TGTGCCAGCAGTCTAAGGACAGGGACGGGGGAAAAACTGTTTTTT. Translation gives CASSLRTGTGEKLFF.

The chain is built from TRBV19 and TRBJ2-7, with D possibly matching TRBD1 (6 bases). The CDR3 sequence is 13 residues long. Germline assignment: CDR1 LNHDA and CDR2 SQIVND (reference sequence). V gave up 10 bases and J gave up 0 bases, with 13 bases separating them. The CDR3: CATGQQGSYEQYF. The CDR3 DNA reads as TGTGCCACGGGCCAACAGGGCTCCTACGAGCAGTACTTC.

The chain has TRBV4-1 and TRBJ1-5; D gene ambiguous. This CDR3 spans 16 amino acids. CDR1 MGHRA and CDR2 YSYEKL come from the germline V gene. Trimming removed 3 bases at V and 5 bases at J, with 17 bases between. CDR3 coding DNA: TGCGCCAGCAGCCAGGAACGGACTCAGGAAGATCAGCCCCAGCATTTT. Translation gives CASSQERTQEDQPQHF.

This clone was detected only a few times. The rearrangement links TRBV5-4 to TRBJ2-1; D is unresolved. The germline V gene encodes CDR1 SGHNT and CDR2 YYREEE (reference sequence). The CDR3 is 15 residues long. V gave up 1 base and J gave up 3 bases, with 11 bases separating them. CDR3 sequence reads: CASSLNPTHYNEQFF. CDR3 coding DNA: TGTGCCAGCAGCTTGAACCCGACACACTACAATGAGCAGTTCTTC.

The chain's CDR3 is CASSDRGSPSGGYTF. DNA for the CDR3: TGTGCCAGCAGTGACAGGGGATCGCCTTCAGGTGGCTACACCTTC. The chain uses TRBV6-4 and TRBJ1-2; D is possibly TRBD1 (5 bases). Germline loops: CDR1 MRHNA, CDR2 SNTAGT. The V and J ends lost 2 bases and 7 bases respectively, with 17 bases between them. CDR3 length: 15 amino acids.

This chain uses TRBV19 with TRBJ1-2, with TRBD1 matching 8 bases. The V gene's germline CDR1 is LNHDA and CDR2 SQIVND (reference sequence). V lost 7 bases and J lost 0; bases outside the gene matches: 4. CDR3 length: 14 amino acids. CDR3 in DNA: TGTGCCAGTACCCGACAGGGGACTAACTATGGCTACACCTTC. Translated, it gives CASTRQGTNYGYTF.

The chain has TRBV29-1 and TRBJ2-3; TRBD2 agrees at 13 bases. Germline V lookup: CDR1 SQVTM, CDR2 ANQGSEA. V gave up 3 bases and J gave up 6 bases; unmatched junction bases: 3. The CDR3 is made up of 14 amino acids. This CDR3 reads CSVDLTSGGDTQYF. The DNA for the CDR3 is TGCAGCGTTGACCTGACTAGCGGGGGGGATACGCAGTATTTT.

The DNA of the CDR3 is TGTGCCATCAAGCCTAGCTGGAGCGACAATGAGCAGTTCTTC. Translation gives CAIKPSWSDNEQFF. The chain has TRBV10-3 and TRBJ2-1; maybe TRBD2 (5 bases). CDR1 ENHRY and CDR2 SYGVKD come from the germline V gene. V gave up 7 bases and J gave up 5 bases, with 15 bases separating them. This CDR3 comprises 14 residues.

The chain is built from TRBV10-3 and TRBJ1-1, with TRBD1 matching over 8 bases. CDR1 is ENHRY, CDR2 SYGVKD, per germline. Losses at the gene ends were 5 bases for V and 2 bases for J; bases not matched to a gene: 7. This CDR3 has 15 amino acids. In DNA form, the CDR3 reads TGTGCCATCAGTTACGACAGGGGTCCAAACACTGAAGCTTTCTTT. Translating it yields CAISYDRGPNTEAFF.

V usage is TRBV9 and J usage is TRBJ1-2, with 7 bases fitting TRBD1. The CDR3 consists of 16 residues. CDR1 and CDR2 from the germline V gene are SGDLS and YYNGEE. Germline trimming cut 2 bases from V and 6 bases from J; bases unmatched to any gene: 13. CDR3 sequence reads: CASSVAPQGGDNGYTF. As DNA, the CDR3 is TGTGCCAGCAGCGTGGCGCCCCAGGGGGGAGACAATGGCTACACCTTC.

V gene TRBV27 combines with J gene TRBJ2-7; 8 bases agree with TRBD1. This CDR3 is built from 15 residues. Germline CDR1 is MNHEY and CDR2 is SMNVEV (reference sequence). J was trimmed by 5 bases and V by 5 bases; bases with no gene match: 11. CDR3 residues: CASSLRDRYSNEQYF. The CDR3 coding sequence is TGTGCCAGCAGTCTCCGGGACAGGTACTCTAACGAGCAGTACTTC.

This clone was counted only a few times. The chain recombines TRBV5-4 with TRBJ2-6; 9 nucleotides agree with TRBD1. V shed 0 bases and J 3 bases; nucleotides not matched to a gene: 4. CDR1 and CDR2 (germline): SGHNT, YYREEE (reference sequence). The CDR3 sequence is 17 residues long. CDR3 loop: CASSLGGQGFGANVLTF. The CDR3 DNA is TGTGCCAGCAGCTTGGGGGGACAGGGTTTTGGGGCCAACGTCCTGACTTTC.

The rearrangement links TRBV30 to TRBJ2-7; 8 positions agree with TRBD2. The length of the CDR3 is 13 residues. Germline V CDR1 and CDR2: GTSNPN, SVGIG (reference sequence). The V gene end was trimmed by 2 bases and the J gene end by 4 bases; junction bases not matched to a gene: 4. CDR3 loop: CAWSTAGGYEQYF. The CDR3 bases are TGTGCCTGGAGTACCGCGGGGGGTTACGAGCAGTACTTC.

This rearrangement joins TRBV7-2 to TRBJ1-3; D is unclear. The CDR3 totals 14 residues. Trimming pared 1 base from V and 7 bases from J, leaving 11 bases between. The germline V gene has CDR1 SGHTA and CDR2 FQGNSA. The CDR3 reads CASSLVLSGNTIYF. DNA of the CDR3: TGTGCCAGCAGCTTAGTACTCAGCGGGAACACCATATATTTT.

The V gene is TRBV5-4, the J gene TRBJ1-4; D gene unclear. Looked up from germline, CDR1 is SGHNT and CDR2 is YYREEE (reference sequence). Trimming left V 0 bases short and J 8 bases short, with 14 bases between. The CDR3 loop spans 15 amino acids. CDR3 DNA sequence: TGTGCCAGCAGCTTGGAGGGAGCCCGCGGGGAAAAACTGTTTTTT. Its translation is CASSLEGARGEKLFF.

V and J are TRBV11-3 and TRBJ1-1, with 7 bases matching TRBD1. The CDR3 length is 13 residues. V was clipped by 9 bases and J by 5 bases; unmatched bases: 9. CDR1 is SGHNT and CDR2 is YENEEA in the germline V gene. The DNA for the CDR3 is TGTGCCAGTTCACAGGGGTTTATGACTGAAGCTTTCTTT. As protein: CASSQGFMTEAFF.

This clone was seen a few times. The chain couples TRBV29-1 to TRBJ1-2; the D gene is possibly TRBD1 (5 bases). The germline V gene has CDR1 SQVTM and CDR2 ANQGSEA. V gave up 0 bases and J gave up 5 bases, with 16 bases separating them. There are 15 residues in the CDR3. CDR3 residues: CSVEDGGRPNYGYTF. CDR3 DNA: TGCAGCGTTGAAGATGGGGGGAGACCGAATTATGGCTACACCTTC. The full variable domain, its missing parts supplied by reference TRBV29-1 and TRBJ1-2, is SAVISQKPSRDICQRGTSLTIQCQVDSQVTMMFWYRQQPGQSLTLIATANQGSEATYESGFVIDKFPISRPNLTFSTLTVSNMSPEDSSIYLCSVEDGGRPNYGYTFGSGTRLTVV.

As DNA, the CDR3 is TGTGCCTGGAGTCCGGGAGGGCCCTACGAGCAGTACTTC. Translation: CAWSPGGPYEQYF. The chain combines TRBV30 with TRBJ2-7; 8 bases line up with TRBD2. Germline V gene data show CDR1 as GTSNPN and CDR2 as SVGIG (reference sequence). CDR3 length: 13 amino acids. J gave up 2 bases and V 2 bases, and 2 bases lay outside the gene matches.